This entry lists 5 T cell receptor beta chains sequenced from one sample in a study of beta chain features in type 1 diabetes. cDNA synthesis used the whole RNA isolate, giving expressed TCRB sequences. Assay: immunoSEQ multiplex PCR; the TCRdb copy retains only in-frame clones and omits some. The repertoire consists of under 500,000 clones, with approximately 30% occurring once and the leading ten covering roughly 0.06%. The sequenced sample consisted of naive CD4+ T cells from blood. The source is a man younger than 35 in good health.

This clone was recorded a few times. The chain has TRBV9 and TRBJ2-3; D possibly uses TRBD1 or TRBD2 (5 bases each). This CDR3 spans 15 amino acids. The V and J ends lost 4 bases and 2 bases respectively, with 14 bases between them. The germline gives CDR1 SGDLS, CDR2 YYNGEE. Here the CDR3 reads CASSTPGTYTDTQYF. CDR3 coding DNA: TGTGCCAGCAGCACTCCCGGGACGTACACAGATACGCAGTATTTT.

The table lists this clone with a few counts. The chain carries TRBV7-9 and TRBJ1-2; D unresolved. The germline V gene encodes CDR1 SEHNR and CDR2 FQNEAQ (reference sequence). The length of the CDR3 is 12 residues. The V gene lost 3 bases and the J gene lost 7 bases, with 9 bases spanning the gap. In nucleotides, the CDR3 is TGTGCCAGCAGCTTGGTGACCGGTGGCTACACCTTC. Residues: CASSLVTGGYTF.

This chain uses TRBV30 with TRBJ1-4; 7 nucleotides line up with TRBD1. Germline CDR1 GTSNPN, CDR2 SVGIG (reference sequence). CDR3 length equals 14 residues. J was trimmed by 4 bases and V by 5 bases; bases with no gene match: 7. CDR3 in amino acids: CAWAKQGFNEKLFF. CDR3 DNA: TGTGCCTGGGCTAAACAGGGGTTTAATGAAAAACTGTTTTTT.

This clone showed up just a few times. The chain has TRBV28 and TRBJ2-1; 7 positions agree with TRBD2. Germline V gene lookup returns CDR1 MDHEN and CDR2 SYDVKM. The CDR3 has 13 residues. V lost 6 bases and J lost 7; bases outside the gene matches: 6. The CDR3 DNA follows: TGTGCCAGCAGGATGGCGGGGGAGAATGAGCAGTTCTTC. As protein: CASRMAGENEQFF.

This sequence joins TRBV7-2 and TRBJ2-1, with 12 bases that match TRBD2. The CDR3 runs 15 residues. V shed 5 bases and J 4 bases; nucleotides not matched to a gene: 3. Germline V lookup: CDR1 SGHTA, CDR2 FQGNSA. CDR3 loop: CASSRGLAGYNEQFF. The CDR3 bases are TGTGCCAGCAGCCGTGGACTAGCGGGATACAATGAGCAGTTCTTC.